The next 28 T cell receptor beta chains were all read from a single sample in a study of cytomegalovirus exposure and HLA in healthy donors. Primers included in the PCR were 60 Vbeta and 13 Jbeta primers. The method was immunoSEQ multiplex PCR; TCRdb's version includes in-frame clones alone and lacks a portion of them. The sample shows 60,000 to 90,000 clones, approximately 82% of them seen only once. Sequenced: PBMCs. Source of these receptors: an older man in good health and CMV-seropositive.

The chain couples TRBV7-2 to TRBJ1-2; the D gene is possibly TRBD1 (6 bases). This CDR3 contains 14 residues. Deletions cut 5 bases from V and 8 bases from J, with 18 bases between. From germline, CDR1 is SGHTA and CDR2 FQGNSA. CDR3 coding DNA: TGTGCCAGCAGCGAGGGGGGGAGGGTCTACGGCTACACCTTC. Translation: CASSEGGRVYGYTF.

This clone showed up just a few times. The chain combines TRBV6-5 with TRBJ2-5, with TRBD1 as a possible D gene (6 bases). Trimming left V 0 bases short and J 6 bases short, with 17 bases between. Germline V gives CDR1 MNHEY, CDR2 SVGAGI. The CDR3 spans 16 residues. The CDR3 DNA reads as TGTGCCAGCAGTTACTCCGGGCAGGGGAAGGGAAAGACCCAGTACTTC. This codes for CASSYSGQGKGKTQYF.

The chain joins TRBV9 to TRBJ1-2, with D tentatively TRBD1 (5 bases). The CDR3 length is 16 residues. From germline, CDR1 is SGDLS and CDR2 YYNGEE. Between the trimmed V and J ends, which lost 4 bases and 9 bases, there was a span of 25 bases. The CDR3, as DNA: TGTGCCAGCAGCCACGCTACCGGGGCGCCAGGAGGGAGCTACACCTTC. It yields the protein CASSHATGAPGGSYTF.

The genes are TRBV21-1 and TRBJ1-1; whether TRBD1, the table's D call, matches the DNA was not checked. TRBV21-1 is labeled a pseudogene. The CDR3 consists of 14 residues. This chain's CDR3 is CASGLTGTDTEAFF. CDR3 DNA sequence: TGTGCCAGCGGCTTGACAGGGACGGACACTGAAGCTTTCTTT.

The rearrangement uses TRBV18 and TRBJ2-3; TRBD1 aligns across 8 bases. The germline V gene has CDR1 KGHSH and CDR2 LQKENI. This CDR3 region has 15 residues. The trim removed 5 bases at V and 0 bases at J, leaving 4 bases unmatched. CDR3 bases: TGTGCCAGCTCAGGACAGGGTATTAGCACAGATACGCAGTATTTT. Translation gives CASSGQGISTDTQYF. Variable domain in full (rest from reference TRBV18 and TRBJ2-3): NAGVMQNPRHLVRRRGQEARLRCSPMKGHSHVYWYRQLPEEGLKFMVYLQKENIIDESGMPKERFSAEFPKEGPSILRIQQVVRGDSAAYFCASSGQGISTDTQYFGPGTRLTVL.

The chain joins TRBV28 to TRBJ1-1, with D possibly TRBD1 on 5 matching bases. This CDR3 region has 15 residues. V lost 2 bases to trimming and J lost 0 bases, with 10 bases between them. Germline CDR1 reads MDHEN; CDR2 reads SYDVKM. CDR3: CASSLGGELNTEAFF. The CDR3 DNA sequence: TGTGCCAGCAGTTTAGGGGGGGAGTTGAACACTGAAGCTTTCTTT.

The chain recombines TRBV6-6 with TRBJ1-1, with D unresolved. The CDR3 totals 12 residues. The germline gives CDR1 MNHNY, CDR2 SVGAGI (reference sequence). The V end was cut by 7 bases, the J end by 1 base, with 7 bases between. DNA for the CDR3: TGTGCCAGCAATCACAGGAACACTGAAGCTTTCTTT. It encodes CASNHRNTEAFF.

The chain links TRBV4-1 to TRBJ2-7; D remains unclear. The length of the CDR3 is 15 residues. Germline V gene lookup returns CDR1 MGHRA and CDR2 YSYEKL. V was clipped by 1 base and J by 0 bases, with 10 bases between them. CDR3 DNA: TGCGCCAGCAGCCAAGCTGAGACTGGCTCCTACGAGCAGTACTTC. It is translated as CASSQAETGSYEQYF.

V usage is TRBV7-7 and J usage is TRBJ2-5, with D possibly matching TRBD1 (6 bases). CDR1 is SSHAT, CDR2 FNYEAQ, per germline (reference sequence). CDR3 length equals 14 residues. The V end lost 1 base, the J end lost 1 base, and 7 bases lay between the germline ends. CDR3 in DNA: TGTGCCAGCAGCTTAGACAGGGTCCAAGAGACCCAGTACTTC. This encodes CASSLDRVQETQYF.

The J gene is TRBJ2-5, the V gene TRBV18; tentative D call: TRBD2 (6 bases). This CDR3 has 14 amino acids. The V and J ends lost 2 bases and 3 bases respectively, with 10 bases between them. Germline values: CDR1 KGHSH, CDR2 LQKENI. This chain's CDR3 is CASSPRSGEETQYF. Here the CDR3 DNA reads TGTGCCAGCTCACCAAGATCGGGGGAAGAGACCCAGTACTTC.

This clone came up a few times. This chain joins TRBV5-5 and TRBJ2-6; 7 positions match TRBD1. CDR3 length: 19 amino acids. V shed 1 base, J shed 0 bases, and the junction held 10 bases outside the gene matches. The germline CDR1 and CDR2 sequences are SGHKS and YYEKEE (reference sequence). CDR3 nucleotides: TGTGCCAGCAGCTTGATACTCGGACAGGCGTTCTCTGGGGCCAACGTCCTGACTTTC. Its translation: CASSLILGQAFSGANVLTF.

The gene calls are TRBV25-1 and TRBJ2-7; 8 bases match TRBD1. J was trimmed by 4 bases and V by 3 bases; bases with no gene match: 8. The CDR3 consists of 15 residues. Per the germline V gene, CDR1 is MGHDK and CDR2 is SYGVNS. In DNA, the CDR3 is TGTGCCAGCAGTGACCACGGACAGGGATGGTACGAGCAGTACTTC. This codes for CASSDHGQGWYEQYF.

The rearrangement uses TRBV28 and TRBJ2-1; the D is unclear. The CDR3 consists of 15 residues. Between the trimmed V and J ends, which lost 6 bases and 0 bases, there was a span of 12 bases. The germline V gene encodes CDR1 MDHEN and CDR2 SYDVKM. As DNA, the CDR3 is TGTGCCAGCAGCGGCCGGGTTAACTCCTACAATGAGCAGTTCTTC. Residues: CASSGRVNSYNEQFF.

The V call is TRBV10-3, the J call TRBJ1-6, with a possible D match to TRBD1 (6 bases). Deletions cut 6 bases from V and 7 bases from J, with 13 bases between. This CDR3 has 14 amino acids. Germline CDR1 ENHRY, CDR2 SYGVKD. CDR3 coding DNA: TGTGCCATCAGGGCAGGGGTGGGGAATTCACCCCTCCACTTT. This translates into CAIRAGVGNSPLHF.

The V and J genes are TRBV28 and TRBJ2-1; D is perhaps TRBD2 (5 bases). CDR1 MDHEN and CDR2 SYDVKM come from the germline V gene. The CDR3 loop spans 15 amino acids. V lost 6 bases and J 0 bases, leaving 12 bases between the germline ends. The CDR3 sequence: CASSKDWSSYNEQFF. The CDR3 DNA is TGTGCCAGCAGCAAGGACTGGAGCTCCTACAATGAGCAGTTCTTC.

This clone came up once. The chain uses TRBV4-3 and TRBJ1-2; D not resolved. The germline V gene encodes CDR1 LGHNA and CDR2 YSLEER. Trimming stripped 4 bases from V and 4 bases from J, with 19 bases between. The CDR3 sequence is 16 residues long. CDR3 in amino acids: CASSPDLRSFGYGYTF. Written as DNA, the CDR3 is TGCGCCAGCAGCCCAGACCTGAGATCCTTCGGCTATGGCTACACCTTC.

The V call is TRBV5-1, the J call TRBJ2-3, with 9 bases that match TRBD2. This CDR3 spans 16 amino acids. Unmatched junction bases numbered 8, after V lost 3 bases and J lost 3 bases. CDR1 is SGHRS, CDR2 YFSETQ, per germline. The CDR3 bases are TGCGCCAGCAGCTCTTCGACTAGCGGAGCAACAGATACGCAGTATTTT. It is translated as CASSSSTSGATDTQYF.

This chain uses TRBV19 with TRBJ1-5, with a tentative D call TRBD1 (6 bases). Trimming took 5 bases from V and 0 from J, leaving 8 bases between them. This CDR3 comprises 14 residues. The germline V gene has CDR1 LNHDA and CDR2 SQIVND (reference sequence). The chain's CDR3 is CASSWDNSNQPQHF. The DNA for the CDR3 is TGTGCCAGTAGTTGGGACAATAGCAATCAGCCCCAGCATTTT.

The chain links TRBV6-1 to TRBJ2-7; D gene unclear. In germline, CDR1 is MNHNS, CDR2 SASEGT. The CDR3 runs to 14 residues. Trimming left V 3 bases short and J 4 bases short, with 13 bases between. The CDR3, as DNA: TGTGCCAGCAGTGAGCAGGCGAGTATGTACGAGCAGTACTTC. Protein product: CASSEQASMYEQYF.

This clone was found once. The chain uses TRBV30 and TRBJ2-3; perhaps TRBD2 as D (6 bases). The CDR3 consists of 14 residues. The V end was cut by 0 bases, the J end by 5 bases, with 12 bases between. CDR1 and CDR2 (germline): GTSNPN, SVGIG (reference sequence). The CDR3 nucleotides read TGTGCCTGGAGTGTTCGGGACTTCGGAGATACGCAGTATTTT. Amino acids: CAWSVRDFGDTQYF. Full variable domain (remainder filled in from reference TRBV30 and TRBJ2-3): SQTIHQWPATLVQPVGSPLSLECTVEGTSNPNLYWYRQAAGRGLQLLFYSVGIGQISSEVPQNLSASRPQDRQFILSSKKLLLSDSGFYLCAWSVRDFGDTQYFGPGTRLTVL.

V is TRBV19 and J is TRBJ2-3, with 7 nucleotides matching TRBD2. This CDR3 is built from 16 residues. CDR1 and CDR2 (germline): LNHDA, SQIVND (reference sequence). Trimming at V came to 2 bases and at J to 6 bases, leaving 11 bases not matched to a gene. CDR3 region: CASSIFPGLLGDTQYF. The CDR3 DNA reads TGTGCCAGTAGTATATTTCCGGGACTACTAGGGGATACGCAGTATTTT.

Concerning this clone itself: Sequence at one end of the junction differs from germline and may be a read error. The CDR3 here is CASSTGTQETQYF. CDR3 coding DNA: TGTGCTAGCAGCACCGGGACTCAAGAGACCCAGTACTTC. The chain employs TRBV7-7 and TRBJ2-5; maybe TRBD2 (6 bases). The CDR3 runs to 13 residues. CDR1 is SSHAT and CDR2 is FNYEAQ in the germline V gene (reference sequence). The whole variable domain, filled in from reference TRBV7-7 and TRBJ2-5, reads GAGVSQSPRYKVTKRGQDVTLRCDPISSHATLYWYQQALGQGPEFLTYFNYEAQPDKSGLPSDRFSAERPEGSISTLTIQRTEQRDSAMYRCASSTGTQETQYFGPGTRLLVL.

V usage is TRBV9 and J usage is TRBJ1-2, with TRBD1 as a possible D gene (6 bases). Trimming pared 2 bases from V and 7 bases from J, leaving 12 bases between. Germline loops: CDR1 SGDLS, CDR2 YYNGEE. The CDR3 covers 13 residues. CDR3 DNA sequence: TGTGCCAGCAGCGTTGCAGGGGTGGGTGGCTACACCTTC. Protein product: CASSVAGVGGYTF.

In the case of this clone: Germline is not matched at one junction end, which may reflect a read error. The chain carries TRBV19 and TRBJ1-1; no clear D. CDR1 is LNHDA and CDR2 is SQIVND in the germline V gene (reference sequence). The CDR3 is 14 residues long. The CDR3 region is CASGSIAMNTEAFF. CDR3 bases: TGTGCCAGTGGCTCGATAGCAATGAACACTGAGGCTTTCTTT.

The V and J genes are TRBV10-3 and TRBJ2-2, with D unclear. V lost 5 bases to trimming and J lost 6 bases, with 7 bases between them. Germline V lookup: CDR1 ENHRY, CDR2 SYGVKD. This CDR3 spans 12 amino acids. The CDR3 spells CAISLGAGELFF. The CDR3 DNA reads as TGTGCCATCAGTCTAGGTGCCGGGGAGCTGTTTTTT.

The chain couples TRBV21-1 to TRBJ1-5. TRBV21-1 is designated a pseudogene. This CDR3 contains 13 residues. CDR3 amino acids: CASSKALGKPQHF. The CDR3 DNA sequence: TGTGCCAGCAGCAAAGCACTAGGGAAGCCCCAGCATTTT.

The genes are TRBV29-1 and TRBJ2-2, with 8 bases identical to TRBD1. Per germline, CDR1 SQVTM and CDR2 ANQGSEA. The length of the CDR3 is 14 residues. V gave up 3 bases and J gave up 5 bases; unmatched junction bases: 5. The CDR3 loop is CSVEQGAGTGELFF. Written as DNA, the CDR3 is TGCAGCGTTGAGCAGGGGGCTGGGACCGGGGAGCTGTTTTTT.

This chain uses TRBV30 with TRBJ1-5; 9 nucleotides align to TRBD1. This CDR3 has 13 residues. V lost 3 bases and J lost 6; bases outside the gene matches: 3. Germline V CDR1 and CDR2: GTSNPN, SVGIG (reference sequence). CDR3 amino acids: CAWSGQGPQPQHF. CDR3 nucleotides: TGTGCCTGGAGCGGACAGGGGCCTCAGCCCCAGCATTTT.